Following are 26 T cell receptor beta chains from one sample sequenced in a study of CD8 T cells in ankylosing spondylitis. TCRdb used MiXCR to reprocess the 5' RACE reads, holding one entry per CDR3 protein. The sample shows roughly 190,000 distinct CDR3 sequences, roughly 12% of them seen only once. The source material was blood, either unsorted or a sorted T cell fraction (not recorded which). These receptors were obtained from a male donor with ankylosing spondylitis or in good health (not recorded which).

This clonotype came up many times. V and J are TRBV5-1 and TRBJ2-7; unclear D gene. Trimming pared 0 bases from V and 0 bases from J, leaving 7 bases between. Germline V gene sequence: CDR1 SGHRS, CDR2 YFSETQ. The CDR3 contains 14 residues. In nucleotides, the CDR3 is TGCGCCAGCAGCTTGGAGGGTAGCTCCTACGAGCAGTACTTC. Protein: CASSLEGSSYEQYF. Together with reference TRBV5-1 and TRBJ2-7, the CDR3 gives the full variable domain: KAGVTQTPRYLIKTRGQQVTLSCSPISGHRSVSWYQQTPGQGLQFLFEYFSETQRNKGNFPGRFSGRQFSNSRSEMNVSTLELGDSALYLCASSLEGSSYEQYFGPGTRLTVT.

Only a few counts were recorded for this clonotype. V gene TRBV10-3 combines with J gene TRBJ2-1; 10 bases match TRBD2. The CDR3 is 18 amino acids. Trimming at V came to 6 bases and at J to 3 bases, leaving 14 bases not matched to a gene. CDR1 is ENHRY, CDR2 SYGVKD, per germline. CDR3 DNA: TGTGCCATCAGGACCCGCCCTCAACTAGCGGGAAGCTACAATGAGCAGTTCTTC. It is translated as CAIRTRPQLAGSYNEQFF.

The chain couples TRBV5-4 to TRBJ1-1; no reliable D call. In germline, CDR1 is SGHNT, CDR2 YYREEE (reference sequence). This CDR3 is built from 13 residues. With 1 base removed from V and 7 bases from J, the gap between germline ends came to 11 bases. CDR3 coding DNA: TGTGCCAGCAGCTTGACTGGGGTGGATGAAGCTTTCTTT. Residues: CASSLTGVDEAFF.

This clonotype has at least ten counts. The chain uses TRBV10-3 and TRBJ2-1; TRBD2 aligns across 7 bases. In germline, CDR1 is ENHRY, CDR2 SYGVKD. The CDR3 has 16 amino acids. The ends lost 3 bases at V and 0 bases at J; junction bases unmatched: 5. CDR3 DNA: TGTGCCATCAGTGAAGGCGGGAGTGCCTCCTACAATGAGCAGTTCTTC. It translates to CAISEGGSASYNEQFF.

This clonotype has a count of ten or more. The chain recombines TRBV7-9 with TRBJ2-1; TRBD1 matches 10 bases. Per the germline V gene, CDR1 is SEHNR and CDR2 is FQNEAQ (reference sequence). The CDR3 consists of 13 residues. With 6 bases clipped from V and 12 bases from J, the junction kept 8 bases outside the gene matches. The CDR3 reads CASREGTGARQFF. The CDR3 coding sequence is TGTGCCAGCAGAGAAGGGACAGGGGCTCGGCAGTTCTTC.

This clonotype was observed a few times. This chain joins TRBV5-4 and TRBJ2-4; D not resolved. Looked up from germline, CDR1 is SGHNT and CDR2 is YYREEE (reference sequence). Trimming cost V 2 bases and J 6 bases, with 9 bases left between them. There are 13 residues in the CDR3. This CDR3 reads CASSFDNANIQYF. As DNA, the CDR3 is TGTGCCAGCAGCTTCGACAACGCAAACATTCAGTACTTC.

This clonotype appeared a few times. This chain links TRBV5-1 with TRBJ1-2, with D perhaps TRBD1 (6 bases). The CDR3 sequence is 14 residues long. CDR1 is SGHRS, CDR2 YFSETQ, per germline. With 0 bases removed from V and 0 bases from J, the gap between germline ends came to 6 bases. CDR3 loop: CASSLGDTNYGYTF. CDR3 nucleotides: TGCGCCAGCAGCTTGGGGGACACTAACTATGGCTACACCTTC.

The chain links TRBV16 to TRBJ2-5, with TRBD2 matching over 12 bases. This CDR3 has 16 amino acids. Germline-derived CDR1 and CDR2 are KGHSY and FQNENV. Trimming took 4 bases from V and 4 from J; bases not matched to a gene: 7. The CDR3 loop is CASSPQTSGRSETQYF. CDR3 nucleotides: TGTGCCAGCAGCCCTCAGACTAGCGGGAGATCAGAGACCCAGTACTTC.

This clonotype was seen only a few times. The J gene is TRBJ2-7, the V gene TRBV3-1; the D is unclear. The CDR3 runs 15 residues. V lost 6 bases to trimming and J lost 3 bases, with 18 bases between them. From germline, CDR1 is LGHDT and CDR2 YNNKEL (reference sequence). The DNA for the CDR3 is TGTGCCAGCAGTGAAGAGCCGACTCGACGCTACGAGCAGTACTTC. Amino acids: CASSEEPTRRYEQYF.

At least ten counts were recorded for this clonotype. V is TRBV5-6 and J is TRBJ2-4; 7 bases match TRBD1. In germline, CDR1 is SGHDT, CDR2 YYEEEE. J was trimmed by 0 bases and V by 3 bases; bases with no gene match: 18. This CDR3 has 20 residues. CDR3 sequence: CASSYTGVAPKSLAKNIQYF. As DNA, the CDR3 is TGTGCCAGCAGCTACACAGGGGTCGCTCCCAAGTCCTTAGCCAAAAACATTCAGTACTTC.

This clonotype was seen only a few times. The CDR3 sequence: CASSLEAGLYNEQFF. The DNA for the CDR3 is TGTGCCAGCAGTTTAGAAGCGGGGCTCTACAATGAGCAGTTCTTC. The chain is built from TRBV27 and TRBJ2-1; 7 bases map to TRBD2. The ends lost 2 bases at V and 3 bases at J; junction bases unmatched: 4. Germline-derived CDR1 and CDR2 are MNHEY and SMNVEV (reference sequence). The length of the CDR3 is 15 residues.

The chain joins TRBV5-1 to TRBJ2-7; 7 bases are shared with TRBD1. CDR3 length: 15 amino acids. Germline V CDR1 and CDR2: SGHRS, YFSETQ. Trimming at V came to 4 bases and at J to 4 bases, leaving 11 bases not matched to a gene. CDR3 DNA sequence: TGCGCCAGCAGCCTGGGACAGACGAGAGGTTACGAGCAGTACTTC. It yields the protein CASSLGQTRGYEQYF.

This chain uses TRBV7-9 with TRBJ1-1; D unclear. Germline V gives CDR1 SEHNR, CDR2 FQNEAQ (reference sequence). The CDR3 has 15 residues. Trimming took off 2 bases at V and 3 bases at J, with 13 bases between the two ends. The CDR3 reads CASSLIVGWDTEAFF. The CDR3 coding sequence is TGTGCCAGCAGCTTAATAGTAGGGTGGGACACTGAAGCTTTCTTT.

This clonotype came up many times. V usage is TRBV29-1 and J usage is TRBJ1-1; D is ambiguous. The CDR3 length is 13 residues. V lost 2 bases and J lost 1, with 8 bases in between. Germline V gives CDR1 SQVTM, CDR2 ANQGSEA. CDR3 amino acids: CSVERAENTEAFF. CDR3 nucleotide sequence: TGCAGCGTTGAACGGGCGGAGAACACTGAAGCTTTCTTT. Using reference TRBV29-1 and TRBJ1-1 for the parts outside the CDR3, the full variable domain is SAVISQKPSRDICQRGTSLTIQCQVDSQVTMMFWYRQQPGQSLTLIATANQGSEATYESGFVIDKFPISRPNLTFSTLTVSNMSPEDSSIYLCSVERAENTEAFFGQGTRLTVV.

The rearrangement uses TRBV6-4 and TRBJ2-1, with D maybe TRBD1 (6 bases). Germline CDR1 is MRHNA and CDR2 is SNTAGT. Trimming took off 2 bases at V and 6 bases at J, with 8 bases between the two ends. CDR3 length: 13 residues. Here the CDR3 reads CASSDDRTNEQFF. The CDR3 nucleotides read TGTGCCAGCAGTGACGACAGGACCAATGAGCAGTTCTTC.

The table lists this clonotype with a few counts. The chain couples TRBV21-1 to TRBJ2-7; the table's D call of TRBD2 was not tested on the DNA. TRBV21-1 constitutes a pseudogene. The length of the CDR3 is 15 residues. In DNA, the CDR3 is TGTGCCAGCAGCAAAGAGCAAGGGACTAGCAACGAGCAGTACTTC. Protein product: CASSKEQGTSNEQYF.

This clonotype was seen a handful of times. CDR3 bases: TGCAGTGCTAGATCTGGGGAGGTGGACACTGAAGCTTTCTTT. It specifies CSARSGEVDTEAFF. J is TRBJ1-1 and V is TRBV20-1; D is ambiguous. The CDR3 spans 14 residues. Per germline, CDR1 DFQATT and CDR2 SNEGSKA (reference sequence). The germline V and J ends were trimmed by 2 bases and 3 bases, with 13 bases remaining between them.

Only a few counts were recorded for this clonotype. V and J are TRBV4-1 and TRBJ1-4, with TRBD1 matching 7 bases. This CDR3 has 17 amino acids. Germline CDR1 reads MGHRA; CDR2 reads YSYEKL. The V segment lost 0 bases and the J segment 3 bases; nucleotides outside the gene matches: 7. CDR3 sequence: CASSQDSGQAANEKLFF. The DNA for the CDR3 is TGCGCCAGCAGCCAAGATTCCGGACAGGCGGCTAATGAAAAACTGTTTTTT.

CDR3 nucleotides: TGTGCCGGATCCCTTGGGCTCACAGATACGCAGTATTTT. It translates to CAGSLGLTDTQYF. The rearrangement joins TRBV19 to TRBJ2-3; D is ambiguous. The CDR3 has 13 residues. Looked up from germline, CDR1 is LNHDA and CDR2 is SQIVND (reference sequence). The germline V and J ends were trimmed by 11 bases and 2 bases, with 14 bases remaining between them.

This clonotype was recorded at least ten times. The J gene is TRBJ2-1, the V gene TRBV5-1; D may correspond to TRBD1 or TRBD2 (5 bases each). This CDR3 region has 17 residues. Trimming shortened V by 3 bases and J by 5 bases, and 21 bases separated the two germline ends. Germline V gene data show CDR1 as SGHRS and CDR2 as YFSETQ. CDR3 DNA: TGCGCCAGCAGCTATTGGAACGACCCCATGGGACACAATGAGCAGTTCTTC. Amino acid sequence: CASSYWNDPMGHNEQFF.

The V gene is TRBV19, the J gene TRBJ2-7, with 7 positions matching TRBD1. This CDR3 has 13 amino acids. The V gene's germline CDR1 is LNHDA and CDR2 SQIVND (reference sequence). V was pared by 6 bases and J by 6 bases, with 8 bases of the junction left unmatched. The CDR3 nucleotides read TGTGCCAGTAGCCCGACAGGGTTTAGCGAGCAGTACTTC. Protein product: CASSPTGFSEQYF.

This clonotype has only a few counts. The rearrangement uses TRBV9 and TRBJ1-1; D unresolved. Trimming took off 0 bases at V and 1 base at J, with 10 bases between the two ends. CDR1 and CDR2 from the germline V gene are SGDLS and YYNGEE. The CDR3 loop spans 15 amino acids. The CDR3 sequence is CASSVGDDRNTEAFF. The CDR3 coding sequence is TGTGCCAGCAGCGTAGGAGACGACCGGAACACTGAAGCTTTCTTT.

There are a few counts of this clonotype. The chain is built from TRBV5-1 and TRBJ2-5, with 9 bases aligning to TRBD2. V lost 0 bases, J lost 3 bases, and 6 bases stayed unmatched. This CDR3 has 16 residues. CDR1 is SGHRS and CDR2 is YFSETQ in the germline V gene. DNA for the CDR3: TGCGCCAGCAGCTTGGCCCCAGCGGGGGGAGAAGAGACCCAGTACTTC. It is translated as CASSLAPAGGEETQYF.

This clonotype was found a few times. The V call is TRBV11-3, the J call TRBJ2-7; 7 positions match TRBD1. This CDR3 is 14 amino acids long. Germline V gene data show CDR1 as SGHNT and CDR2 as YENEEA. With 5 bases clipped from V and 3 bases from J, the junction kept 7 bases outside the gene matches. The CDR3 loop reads CASSIPGQSYEQYF. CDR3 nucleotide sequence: TGTGCCAGCAGCATCCCGGGACAGAGCTACGAGCAGTACTTC. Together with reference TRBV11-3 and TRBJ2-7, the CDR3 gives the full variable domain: EAGVVQSPRYKIIEKKQPVAFWCNPISGHNTLYWYLQNLGQGPELLIRYENEEAVDDSQLPKDRFSAERLKGVDSTLKIQPAELGDSAVYLCASSIPGQSYEQYFGPGTRLTVT.

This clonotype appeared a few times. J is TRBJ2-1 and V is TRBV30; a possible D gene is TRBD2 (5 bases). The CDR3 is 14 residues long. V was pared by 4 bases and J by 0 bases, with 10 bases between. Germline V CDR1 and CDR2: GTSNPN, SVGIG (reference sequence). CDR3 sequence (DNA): TGTGCCTGGACTGATGGGAGCTCCTACAATGAGCAGTTCTTC. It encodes CAWTDGSSYNEQFF.

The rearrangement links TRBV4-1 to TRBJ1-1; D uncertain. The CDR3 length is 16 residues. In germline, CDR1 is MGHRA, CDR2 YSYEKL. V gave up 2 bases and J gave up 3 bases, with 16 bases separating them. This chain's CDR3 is CASSQSDEPYDTEAFF. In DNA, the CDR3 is TGCGCCAGCAGCCAATCAGACGAGCCGTACGACACTGAAGCTTTCTTT.